The text below deals with one T cell receptor (beta chain). Its antigen target is currently unknown. No much larger clone exists at a distance of one base, and base qualities are not known. Participants in the prospective study were enrolled through a virtual design, were aged 18 to 89 years, and lived in approximately 25 United States geographic areas. Cohort assignment in the prospective study relied on participant-reported clinical history from a screening survey and a study questionnaire. Mobile phlebotomists in the prospective study collected whole blood, serum and a nasopharyngeal or oropharyngeal swab from every participant. Over a roughly 2-month period, participants in the prospective study had the option of providing additional blood draws and questionnaires. Before DNA extraction, blood samples from the prospective study were shipped at room temperature or frozen. This sample was included in a study of blood T cell repertoires in COVID-19 (TCRdb year 2020). As for the study more broadly: Samples from collaborators originated in the United States, Italy and Spain and spanned both the acute and convalescent phases of COVID-19. The material from the prospective study consisted of cDNA or gDNA derived from T cells, B-cell-depleted T cells, or PBMCs. The dataset comprised deeply sampled blood TCRbeta repertoires from subjects exposed to, actively infected with, or recovered from COVID-19. The repertoires were made available in a free public database intended to serve as a resource for research on the immune response to SARS-CoV-2. Samples were obtained from the ongoing ImmuneRACE study (first 160 participants) and from roughly 1,300 subjects provided by 6 global collaborators. A de-identified subject ID, COVID-19 status, age in years and sex were almost always included in the sample metadata. Where available, HLA class I and class II types were obtained from metadata supplied by the sample provider rather than from assay-based typing. What the work shows at the level of the full study, not this receptor alone: The amount of clinical and demographic metadata varied by source and participant and was provided uncurated.

TCRbeta CDR3 regions were amplified from genomic DNA using the immunoSEQ Assay, a bias-controlled multiplex PCR. The study's own analysis went as follows. Nucleated cell counts per sample were estimated from amplification of reference gene primers within the assay. To quantify the absolute abundance of each unique TCRbeta CDR3 rearrangement, sequence reads were collapsed and filtered. For each sample, productive Simpson clonality was calculated as the square root of Simpson's diversity index over productive rearrangements. TCRdb's version of the immuneACCESS table is confined to in-frame rearrangements and falls short of the full clone set. An unresolved V gene accounts for under half of the shortfall where checked; the remainder is of unknown origin. Clone size and the V and J calls come from that table; the DNA yielded D and trimming. This sample is represented by 260,000 or so clones; over 80% of them were singletons. Just over 2.5% of the sample is held by the ten biggest clonotypes.

There are 15 amino acids in the CDR3, from cysteine to phenylalanine inclusive. Only the CDR3 portion is preserved as DNA: 45 bases, with reading frame beginning at the first base. The germline V gene (reference sequence) specifies SGHKS as CDR1 and YYEKEE as CDR2. Relative to germline, V is missing 2 bases and J is missing 2 bases, with 4 bases of the junction outside any gene match. The chain was built from TRBV5-5 and TRBJ1-5; TRBD1 agrees with 7 junctional bases. Sequencing used PBMCs or T cells enriched from blood (not recorded which). The TCR originated in a woman in her thirties with acute COVID-19. The CDR3 here reads CASSFAGTGNQPQHF. The DNA sequence follows: TGTGCCAGCAGCTTCGCCGGGACAGGCAATCAGCCCCAGCATTTT.